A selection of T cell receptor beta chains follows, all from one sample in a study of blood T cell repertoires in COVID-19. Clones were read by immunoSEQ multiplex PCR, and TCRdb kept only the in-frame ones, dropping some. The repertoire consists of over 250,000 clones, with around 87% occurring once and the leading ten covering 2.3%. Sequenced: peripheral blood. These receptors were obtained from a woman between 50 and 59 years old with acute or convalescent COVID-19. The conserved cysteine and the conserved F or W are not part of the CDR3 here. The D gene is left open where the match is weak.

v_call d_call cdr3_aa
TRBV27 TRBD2 ASRGLAGQYNEQF
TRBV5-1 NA ASSLGGNTEAF
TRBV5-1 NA ASSPQGSDGNTIY
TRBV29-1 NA SVEDSWGRKETQY
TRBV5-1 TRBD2 ASSFRTGLAGVGGDTQY
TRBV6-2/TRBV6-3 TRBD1 ASSYNTGTGLSHEQY
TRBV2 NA ASSGYMNTEAF
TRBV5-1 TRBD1 ASSRRPPPGQGEPANTGELF
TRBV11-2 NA ASSLGTRGNTIY
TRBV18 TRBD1 ASSPLRWGQLNTEAF
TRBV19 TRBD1 ASSKGAGYT
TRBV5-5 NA ASSARDGGYT
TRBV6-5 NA ASSQGKDQPQH
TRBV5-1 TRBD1 ASSSQDRVVTEAF
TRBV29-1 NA SPGLHTEAF
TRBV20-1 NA SAHYNEQF
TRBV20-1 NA SASWSDYGYT
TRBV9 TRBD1 ASSVATGQGADYEQY
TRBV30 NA AWTSGGSQPQH
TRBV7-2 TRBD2 ASSPGQGRTSGNSDTQY
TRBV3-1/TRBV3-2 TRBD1 ASSQVGGTGGSYGYT
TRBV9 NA ASSVDSDVLNEQF
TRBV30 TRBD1 AWSDLLTGVGH
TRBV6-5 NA ASSRGFSNQPQH
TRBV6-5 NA ASSYGALSYNEQF
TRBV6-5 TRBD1 ASSSGTGKYEQY
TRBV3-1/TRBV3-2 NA ASSQTDTRGYT